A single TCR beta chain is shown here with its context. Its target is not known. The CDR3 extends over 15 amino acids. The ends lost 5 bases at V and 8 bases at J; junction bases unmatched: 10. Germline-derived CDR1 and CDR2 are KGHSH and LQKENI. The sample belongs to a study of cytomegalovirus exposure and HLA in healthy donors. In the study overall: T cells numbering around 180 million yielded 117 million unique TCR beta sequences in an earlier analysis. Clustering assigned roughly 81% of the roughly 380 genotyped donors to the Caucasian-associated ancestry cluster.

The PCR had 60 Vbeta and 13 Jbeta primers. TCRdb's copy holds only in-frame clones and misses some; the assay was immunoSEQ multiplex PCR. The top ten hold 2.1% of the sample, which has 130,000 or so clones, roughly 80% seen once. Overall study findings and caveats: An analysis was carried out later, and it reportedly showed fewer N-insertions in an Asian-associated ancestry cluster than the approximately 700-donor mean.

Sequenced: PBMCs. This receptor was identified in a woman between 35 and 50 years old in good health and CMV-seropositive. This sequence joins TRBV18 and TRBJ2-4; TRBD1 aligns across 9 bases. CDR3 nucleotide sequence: TGTGCCAGCTCATCCATCCCGGGACAGGGTGACATTCAGTACTTC. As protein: CASSSIPGQGDIQYF.